The T cell receptor beta chain under discussion was sequenced for a study of CD8 T cells in ankylosing spondylitis. Broader study findings: Prior literature has documented some motif variants in synovial fluid and blood from reactive arthritis. What seemed typical of ankylosing spondylitis blood was a TCR beta motif built from 7 or 8 highly homologous variants.

Quantitative 5'-RACE with molecular barcodes produced the TCR beta libraries. TCRdb called the 5' RACE reads again in MiXCR, with one record for every CDR3 protein. This sample yields just over 300,000 distinct CDR3 sequences, of which roughly 20% are seen a single time; about 3.5% belongs to the top ten. Trimming shortened V by 1 base and J by 2 bases, and 5 bases separated the two germline ends. This CDR3 has 14 amino acids. In its sample, this clonotype was seen many times. Its antigen is unknown. The receptor was derived from a female donor with ankylosing spondylitis or in good health (not recorded which). The chain recombines TRBV12-3 or TRBV12-4 with TRBJ2-2; D gene unclear. Sequencing used blood, either unsorted or a sorted T cell fraction (not recorded which). In DNA form, the CDR3 reads TGTGCCAGCAGTTTAGGGCCAAACACCGGGGAGCTGTTTTTT. Residues: CASSLGPNTGELFF.